The entry below gives a single TCR beta chain sequence along with its context. Germline and junction disagree at one end, which may indicate a read error. CDR3 length: 13 residues. Looked up from germline, CDR1 is MNHEY and CDR2 is SVGAGI. Assay: immunoSEQ multiplex PCR; the TCRdb copy retains only in-frame clones and omits some. Among roughly 300,000 clones listed, roughly 91% were seen once. These data are taken from a study of blood T cell repertoires in COVID-19. This chain links TRBV6-5 with TRBJ1-2; no clear D gene. Sequencing was carried out using PBMCs or T cells enriched from blood (not recorded which). The sequence came from a woman aged 40 to 55 with acute COVID-19. The CDR3 spells CASSYSAVQRPSF. In DNA form, the CDR3 reads TGTGCCAGCAGTTACTCGGCGGTGCAACGCCCGAGCTTC.